These T cell receptor beta chains were read from a single sample in a study of T cells in localized non-small cell lung cancer. Sequencing was performed with immunoSEQ multiplex PCR; in TCRdb, only in-frame clones are kept and a portion is missing. The data show over 70,000 clones, roughly nine tenths seen once. The sequencing used peripheral blood, collected before any cancer treatment. Receptor source: a male donor at least 60 years old with stage III squamous cell lung carcinoma. CDR3s include the opening cysteine and the closing phenylalanine or tryptophan. Each record gives: D gene, V gene, CDR3 length, CDR3 protein. A D gene is named only where the DNA matches it firmly.

D: .
V: TRBV11-2
length: 16
CDR3: CASSPLGPSSYNEQFF

D: .
V: TRBV10-1
length: 13
CDR3: CASRAGMNTEAFF

D: .
V: TRBV9
length: 14
CDR3: CASSSLTANSPLHF

D: TRBD1
V: TRBV5-1
length: 16
CDR3: CASSLRQGGRNTEAFF

D: .
V: TRBV4-3
length: 16
CDR3: CASSPAGFSMNTEAFF

D: .
V: TRBV14
length: 13
CDR3: CASSQEETYGYTF

D: .
V: TRBV5-6
length: 13
CDR3: CASSLGVQETQYF

D: .
V: TRBV6-1
length: 14
CDR3: CASSPVRGSTEAFF

D: TRBD1
V: TRBV7-9
length: 15
CDR3: CASSKDWTGGSEQYF

D: TRBD1
V: TRBV6-1
length: 12
CDR3: CASNQGTDGYTF

D: .
V: TRBV19
length: 15
CDR3: CASTKDGQGSEKLFF

D: .
V: TRBV7-9
length: 16
CDR3: CASSQGRRSSGNTIYF

D: .
V: TRBV9
length: 14
CDR3: CASSVGSGADTIYF

D: .
V: TRBV10-3
length: 16
CDR3: CAISRGTRASGNTIYF